The entry below gives a single T cell receptor (beta chain) sequence along with its context. What it recognizes is unknown. Per germline, CDR1 MGHRA and CDR2 YSYEKL. The CDR3 length is 17 residues. J was trimmed by 6 bases and V by 3 bases; bases with no gene match: 16. Libraries were prepared by immunoSEQ multiplex PCR; TCRdb keeps only in-frame clonotypes and omits some of them. The sample shows about 130,000 clones, approximately 91% of them seen only once. This sample stems from a study of T cell responses to AZD1222 COVID-19 vaccine. Points from the study as a whole: The donors showed a predominance of white British ancestry and of females, with possible underestimation of clonal diversity. Sampling that yielded the repertoires occurred only after the peak T cell response. Just a handful of AZD1222 recipients tested seropositive at baseline.

The source of this sequence is an adult who received the AZD1222 COVID-19 vaccine. The sample consisted of peripheral blood, taken 28 days after the second AZD1222 dose. This chain uses TRBV4-1 with TRBJ1-2; TRBD1 agrees at 7 bases. The CDR3 DNA reads TGCGCCAGCAGCCAGCTACCCTTTTTTACAGGGGTCCATGGCTACACCTTC. Translation gives CASSQLPFFTGVHGYTF.